This TCR beta chain derives from a study of shared clonotypes between healthy human individuals. In the original processing: ImmunoSEQ output held junction-only sequences without quality scores, so filtering differed. The repertoire was sequenced with immunoSEQ multiplex PCR; TCRdb's copy has only in-frame clones and lacks some. The V and J calls and clone size are taken from that table; D and trimming were inferred from the DNA. The table lists roughly 1,000,000 clones, about 80% of them singletons. For this clone: What it binds is unknown.

There are 14 residues in the CDR3. With V trimmed by 1 base and J by 7 bases, 4 bases remained unmatched. CDR1 is SGHTA, CDR2 FQGNSA, per germline. General study findings and limits: Large depth notwithstanding, sorted-subset sequencing proved incomplete by rarefaction.

The source is a man aged 18 to 29 in good health. Some clones in this sample may be carry-over from other donors' samples. The sequencing sample was made of memory CD4+ T cells from PBMCs. The subset is: CD45RA-negative fraction. This rearrangement joins TRBV7-2 to TRBJ1-5, with 7 bases fitting TRBD1. The CDR3 here is CASSLGQGEQPQHF. CDR3 sequence (DNA): TGTGCCAGCAGCTTAGGGCAGGGGGAACAGCCCCAGCATTTT.